These 10 T cell receptor beta chains originate from one sample sequenced in a study of T-cell memory formation after mild COVID-19. TCRdb re-analysed the 5' RACE reads in MiXCR, keeping a single row per CDR3 protein. Here the sample spans about 290,000 distinct CDR3 sequences, 15% to 20% being singletons. The material sequenced was PBMCs or a T cell subset sorted from them (not recorded which). The receptors derive from a young man who had mild COVID-19 (a few samples of this study predate the infection). Cell type and time point are not known.

This clonotype was seen a few times. This sequence joins TRBV6-4 and TRBJ1-2; 7 nucleotides align to TRBD1. Germline V gives CDR1 MRHNA, CDR2 SNTAGT. The V segment lost 4 bases and the J segment 6 bases; nucleotides outside the gene matches: 11. This CDR3 spans 15 amino acids. In DNA form, the CDR3 reads TGTGCCAGCAGTGCCTTTGGAAACAGGGGTGATGGCTACACCTTC. Encoded protein: CASSAFGNRGDGYTF.

V is TRBV20-1 and J is TRBJ2-7; 14 nucleotides agree with TRBD2. V was pared by 5 bases and J by 3 bases, with 0 bases of the junction left unmatched. The germline V gene encodes CDR1 DFQATT and CDR2 SNEGSKA (reference sequence). The CDR3 is 13 residues long. The CDR3 coding sequence is TGCAGTGCTGGACTAGCGGGGGGCTACGAGCAGTACTTC. This sequence encodes CSAGLAGGYEQYF.

This chain connects TRBV9 to TRBJ1-1, with 8 bases aligning to TRBD1. V shed 4 bases, J shed 4 bases, and the junction held 12 bases outside the gene matches. There are 16 residues in the CDR3. CDR1 SGDLS and CDR2 YYNGEE come from the germline V gene. CDR3 DNA: TGTGCCAGCAGCAAAAGGACAGGGTATTCGATCACTGAAGCTTTCTTT. This gives the protein CASSKRTGYSITEAFF.

In this sample, this clonotype turned up a few times. The chain employs TRBV3-1 and TRBJ2-5, with 8 bases fitting TRBD2. The V segment lost 4 bases and the J segment 2 bases; nucleotides outside the gene matches: 3. Germline lookup yields CDR1 LGHDT and CDR2 YNNKEL (reference sequence). The length of the CDR3 is 14 residues. This chain's CDR3 is CASSPGTRQETQYF. The CDR3 coding sequence is TGTGCCAGCAGCCCCGGGACTAGACAAGAGACCCAGTACTTC.

This clonotype was detected a few times. The chain has TRBV5-6 and TRBJ2-7; D unresolved. The ends were cut back, 5 bases at V and 0 bases at J, with 9 bases in the middle. CDR3 length: 13 amino acids. Per germline, CDR1 SGHDT and CDR2 YYEEEE. The CDR3 sequence is CASSPRISYEQYF. CDR3 coding DNA: TGTGCCAGCAGTCCCCGGATCTCCTACGAGCAGTACTTC. The full variable domain, its missing parts supplied by reference TRBV5-6 and TRBJ2-7, is DAGVTQSPTHLIKTRGQQVTLRCSPKSGHDTVSWYQQALGQGPQFIFQYYEEEERQRGNFPDRFSGHQFPNYSSELNVNALLLGDSALYLCASSPRISYEQYFGPGTRLTVT.

The chain carries TRBV5-1 and TRBJ2-3, with D perhaps matching TRBD1 or TRBD2 (5 bases each). Germline V gene lookup returns CDR1 SGHRS and CDR2 YFSETQ. V lost 0 bases, J lost 4 bases, and 15 bases lay in between. This CDR3 is built from 16 residues. CDR3 region: CASSLAGPGRSDTQYF. In nucleotides, the CDR3 is TGCGCCAGCAGCTTGGCCGGACCAGGGAGATCAGATACGCAGTATTTT.

The chain recombines TRBV7-2 with TRBJ2-5; D is undetermined. V was clipped by 1 base and J by 6 bases, with 6 bases between them. This CDR3 has 12 residues. Germline V gene sequence: CDR1 SGHTA, CDR2 FQGNSA. CDR3 nucleotide sequence: TGTGCCAGCAGCTTAGAACGGCAGACCCAGTACTTC. As protein: CASSLERQTQYF.

This clonotype was observed a few times. The V gene is TRBV4-1, the J gene TRBJ2-3, with D maybe TRBD1 (5 bases). Trimming removed 4 bases at V and 5 bases at J, with 16 bases between. This CDR3 has 15 amino acids. The V gene's germline CDR1 is MGHRA and CDR2 YSYEKL. CDR3 sequence (DNA): TGCGCCAGCAGCCCCATCCAGGGCCCCGAAGATACGCAGTATTTT. Translating it yields CASSPIQGPEDTQYF.

The rearrangement links TRBV10-1 to TRBJ2-3; a possible D gene is TRBD1 (5 bases). The CDR3 covers 15 residues. Germline CDR1 is WNHNN and CDR2 is SYGVQD (reference sequence). With 4 bases removed from V and 0 bases from J, the gap between germline ends came to 11 bases. The CDR3 region is CASSASRASTDTQYF. For the CDR3, the DNA is TGCGCCAGCAGTGCATCCAGGGCCAGCACAGATACGCAGTATTTT.

This clonotype occurred a few times. V is TRBV20-1 and J is TRBJ2-5, with a tentative D call TRBD2 (6 bases). There are 12 residues in the CDR3. Germline V gives CDR1 DFQATT, CDR2 SNEGSKA (reference sequence). The ends were cut back, 7 bases at V and 1 base at J, with 10 bases in the middle. CDR3 protein: CSDVTSQETQYF. CDR3 sequence (DNA): TGCAGTGACGTGACTAGCCAAGAGACCCAGTACTTC.